This T cell receptor (beta chain) was recorded in a study of T cells after yellow fever vaccination (dated by TCRdb to about 2019). Concerning the study at large: The SMART-Seq v4 Ultra Low Input RNA kit was used to prepare libraries from fractions with low cell numbers. To follow T-cell clones before and after both primary and booster YFV17D yellow fever vaccination, bulk TCR alpha and beta repertoires underwent longitudinal sequencing. Blood samples were taken at several timepoints before and after primary and secondary immunization, and bulk PBMC replicates and cell subsets were isolated. Two healthy male donors, one aged 18 to 30 and one aged 30 to 39 years, were included in the cohort. Overall study results and their limits: Because the study included only a couple of donors, the extent to which the findings can be generalized is limited. Computational filtering was required because FACS-sorted repertoires could contain abundant contaminating clonotypes from the bulk population. Most clones expanded after primary vaccination were re-detected after the booster (96% of CD4 and roughly 85% of CD8), suggesting broad memory maintenance. Compared with the primary T-cell response, the secondary T-cell response was faster but weaker, reaching its peak on day 5 rather than on day 15. A small share of clonotypes occurred in both CD4 and CD8 compartments, likely arising from convergent recombination.

TCR cDNA was made using 5'RACE template switching, a step that added a universal primer site and unique molecular identifiers. Priming for cDNA synthesis came from both the TCR alpha and TCR beta constant segments. Libraries were amplified in two PCR steps, with sample barcodes and sequencing adapters added in the second step. Libraries were sequenced on Illumina HiSeq 2500 (2x100 bp) or NovaSeq (2x150 bp). Under the source paper's analysis protocol: MIGEC handled demultiplexing of reads and collapsing into UMI consensus sequences, while MiXCR performed V(D)J alignment. Clonotypes responding to the vaccine were identified with edgeR on replicate PBMC samples, with the criteria of FDR below 0.01 and a log2 fold change above 5 up to day 15. Each bulk clonotype received a CD4 or CD8 identity based on whether the sequenced CD4 or CD8 repertoire contained that clonotype at higher abundance. Starting from the raw public reads, TCRdb applied fastp trimming at Q25, assembled clones with MiXCR and retained in-frame beta chains. Each entry is one CDR3 protein sequence, shown with its most common DNA and genes. The V and J calls, along with clone size, are taken from TCRdb and not from the paper's own processing. The sample table contains 500,000 to 650,000 distinct CDR3 sequences; only one count was recorded for 12% of them. The top ten constitute about 15% of the sample.

What the treatment or condition label conveys for this sample: live attenuated yellow fever vaccine strain. At every blood-draw timepoint, two biological replicates of bulk PBMCs were collected. PBMCs were isolated from peripheral blood using a standard Ficoll-Paque protocol. RNA was extracted with TriZol from bulk PBMCs, CD4 and CD8 fractions, and dextramer-positive and dextramer-negative fractions. The germline V gene specifies MNHEY as CDR1 and SVGEGT as CDR2. The CDR3 numbers 13 residues from cysteine through phenylalanine. Just the 39-base CDR3 DNA is kept, in frame starting at base 1. V sheds 5 bases and J sheds 10 bases, leaving 17 bases between their ends. Worth noting for this clonotype: This clone's antigen is unknown. Per-nucleotide qualities are absent, and no much larger clonotype sits a single base away.

The sample here was PBMCs, taken on the day of the yellow fever booster vaccination. The chain couples TRBV6-2 or TRBV6-3 to TRBJ1-1, with no D gene named confidently. The clonotype originates from a young man who received the YFV17D yellow fever vaccine. CDR3 loop: CASSPVGLERAFF. The DNA reads TGTGCCAGCAGTCCCGTCGGACTTGAGCGAGCTTTCTTT.